This T cell receptor beta chain was sequenced for a study of shared clonotypes between healthy human individuals (TCRdb year 2020). About the investigation overall: The cohort comprised a couple of women and a few men aged 18 to 49 years. Leukapheresis yielded between about 0.85 and 10 billion PBMCs per donor. To increase sequencing depth and limit assay-specific biases, different laboratories used diverse techniques to prepare libraries and sequence TCR repertoires. Blood TCR repertoires of 5 or 6 healthy adults were deeply sequenced to estimate repertoire size and the extent of clonotype sharing between individuals. For each donor, CD4 naive and CD4 memory were each run on three plates, CD8 naive on two plates, and CD8 memory on one plate.

About this clone itself: Its antigen remains unidentified. Per-base qualities were not stored, and no clone one base away is much larger.

Study-level results and caveats: Across a few donors, about 4.5% of naive CD4, approximately 3.6% of naive CD8, 2% to 2.5% of memory CD4, and roughly 0.4% of memory CD8 clonotypes were shared. Based on pairwise subsampling, the degree of clonotype sharing among donors was expected to be affected by sequencing depth. Sampling was restricted to blood, and TCR repertoires in tissues likely differ from the TCR repertoires found in blood. Naive subsets generally had larger estimated clonotype richness than memory subsets. Rarefaction of sorted-subset datasets indicated incomplete sequencing despite the large sequencing depth. Higher generation probabilities were observed for clonotypes shared by all four sorted-subset donors than for non-shared clonotypes. The small number of donors limited the genetic and exposure-history diversity represented.

Using the deep immunoSEQ assay, multiplex PCR amplified TCR CDR3 regions from genomic DNA. For each cell subset, the extracted genomic DNA was distributed evenly across all wells of several immunoSEQ 96-well plates, and each plate served as one replicate. Each replicate PCR for sorted subsets received 200 ng genomic DNA, equal to about 29,000 T cell genomes. Purified libraries were measured with a Qubit 3.0 fluorometer, size-checked on a Bioanalyzer 2100, and measured again with the KAPA Library Quantification kit. Every immunoSEQ 96-well plate was sequenced on a dedicated single-read 150-cycle Illumina NextSeq 550 flow cell. Regarding the original processing steps: Because the immunoSEQ output included only junctional sequences and no quality scores, the filtering could not be the same as the filtering used for full-length reads. Sequences were annotated with PyIR, a Python wrapper for IgBLAST v1.9, using IMGT germline references to assign V/J genes and CDR3. Reads with weak V/J assignments (E-value above 1e-6), missing CDR3, stop codons, out-of-frame junctions, or ambiguous translated residues were removed. V3J clonotypes were defined as sequences sharing the same inferred V gene, J gene, and CDR3 amino acid sequence. The percentage overlap between two repertoires was calculated by dividing the number of shared unique clonotypes by the size of the smaller repertoire. RTK rarefaction, the Chao1 estimator, and Recon v2.1 estimates of unobserved clonotypes were used to assess repertoire richness. Generation probabilities for all TCRbeta clonotypes obtained by the gDNA method from a handful of donors were computed using OLGA. In TCRdb, the immuneACCESS table is reduced to in-frame sequences with V and J assigned. These tables do not hold every clone; where another copy was compared, an unresolved V gene accounts for under half, and the others remain unexplained. V, J and clone size are those of that table, while D and trimming were read from the DNA. This sample gives about 2.1 million clones in total; 90% to 95% of them show up just once. Of the sample, about 1.5% is held by the ten largest clones.

The germline V gene gives CDR1 as SGHRS and CDR2 as YFSETQ. Trimmed from V: 4 bases; trimmed from J: 7 bases; junction bases lacking a gene match: 10. Spanning cysteine to phenylalanine, the CDR3 consists of 15 amino acids. The only DNA kept is the CDR3, 45 bases in frame from the first base. For the CD8 naive samples, CD45RO-negative cells were positively selected for CCR7, yielding a CD45RA+CCR7+ population from which TemRA cells were excluded. The donors were healthy, HIV-negative adults with no recently reported acute infections or vaccinations. Every donor was a Caucasian adult residing in Nashville, Tennessee, USA. Blood was obtained by leukapheresis, after which PBMCs were separated by Ficoll-Histopaque density gradient centrifugation and cryopreserved in liquid nitrogen vapor phase. Purity and quantity of every magnetically sorted T cell population were checked by analytical flow cytometry. Each sorted fraction had its genomic DNA isolated and then quantified by UV absorbance on a Nanodrop 2000c.

The chain uses TRBV5-1 and TRBJ1-4, and 7 junctional nucleotides match TRBD1. Sequenced: naive CD8+ T cells from PBMCs. This specimen's cell subset or site label, interpreted: CD45RA+CCR7+. The sequence derives from a young man in good health. Some clones in this sample may be carry-over from other donors' samples. The CDR3 loop reads CASSILTGKTEKLFF. The base sequence is TGCGCCAGCAGCATACTGACAGGGAAGACTGAAAAACTGTTTTTT.